Below are 13 T cell receptor beta chains sequenced from a single sample in a study of T cells in Graves' hyperthyroidism and ophthalmopathy. The CDR3 regions of TCR beta were amplified from RNA transcripts. HTBI primers were the set used in a first-round RT-PCR of the TCR CDR3. TCRdb re-called the multiplex PCR reads through MiXCR, storing one row per CDR3 protein. The sample lists some 770,000 distinct CDR3 sequences, about 17% occurring once. The source material was blood. The source of these receptors is a man younger than 35 with Graves' hyperthyroidism.

This clonotype has a count of ten or more. The chain recombines TRBV28 with TRBJ1-2; D remains ambiguous. CDR1 and CDR2 (germline): MDHEN, SYDVKM. Trimming removed 4 bases from V and 5 bases from J, with 11 bases in between. The CDR3 runs 13 residues. The CDR3 DNA follows: TGTGCCAGCAGTTCCCTAGCAACATATGGCTACACCTTC. Translation gives CASSSLATYGYTF.

This sequence joins TRBV19 and TRBJ2-5; 8 nucleotides match TRBD1. J gave up 2 bases and V 5 bases, and 10 bases lay outside the gene matches. The germline V gene encodes CDR1 LNHDA and CDR2 SQIVND (reference sequence). The CDR3 has 16 residues. The chain's CDR3 is CASSFWGQAPQETQYF. CDR3 nucleotides: TGTGCCAGTAGTTTCTGGGGACAGGCCCCACAAGAGACCCAGTACTTC. Full variable domain (missing parts from reference TRBV19 and TRBJ2-5): DGGITQSPKYLFRKEGQNVTLSCEQNLNHDAMYWYRQDPGQGLRLIYYSQIVNDFQKGDIAEGYSVSREKKESFPLTVTSAQKNPTAFYLCASSFWGQAPQETQYFGPGTRLLVL.

The table lists this clonotype with a few counts. The chain has TRBV19 and TRBJ2-1; 8 bases are a match to TRBD2. The CDR3 loop spans 15 amino acids. Germline values: CDR1 LNHDA, CDR2 SQIVND (reference sequence). V was pared by 5 bases and J by 2 bases, with 5 bases of the junction left unmatched. The CDR3 DNA reads TGTGCCAGTAGTCCCGGGAGGGGAGCCTACAATGAGCAGTTCTTC. This codes for CASSPGRGAYNEQFF.

The V gene is TRBV4-1, the J gene TRBJ2-7, with TRBD1 matching over 8 bases. The CDR3 has 15 amino acids. Germline V gene lookup returns CDR1 MGHRA and CDR2 YSYEKL. With 0 bases clipped from V and 3 bases from J, the junction kept 4 bases outside the gene matches. In DNA, the CDR3 is TGCGCCAGCAGCCAAGAACTGACAGGGGACTACGAGCAGTACTTC. It translates to CASSQELTGDYEQYF.

In this sample, this clonotype turned up many times. V gene TRBV11-2 combines with J gene TRBJ2-5; 12 bases are a match to TRBD2. J lost 2 bases, V lost 4 bases, and 5 bases had no gene match. From germline, CDR1 is SGHAT and CDR2 FQNNGV. This CDR3 region has 16 residues. In DNA, the CDR3 is TGTGCCAGCAGCTCATCCGGGACTAGCGGGCAAGAGACCCAGTACTTC. Protein: CASSSSGTSGQETQYF.

This clonotype was recorded at least ten times. This chain links TRBV20-1 with TRBJ2-3; 7 bases agree with TRBD1. V was clipped by 2 bases and J by 3 bases; unmatched bases: 2. Per germline, CDR1 DFQATT and CDR2 SNEGSKA (reference sequence). The CDR3 length is 13 residues. CDR3 sequence (DNA): TGCAGTGCTAGAACAGGGGCTACAGATACGCAGTATTTT. This sequence encodes CSARTGATDTQYF.

In regard to this clonotype: A much larger clone differs from this one at a single base, so this may be a read error. The rearrangement uses TRBV6-2 or TRBV6-3 and TRBJ1-5; 9 nucleotides line up with TRBD1. The CDR3 contains 15 residues. Germline V CDR1 and CDR2: MNHEY, SVGEGT. This CDR3 reads CTSSPDRGFNQPQHF. CDR3 DNA sequence: TGTACCAGCAGTCCGGACAGGGGCTTTAATCAGCCCCAGCATTTT.

The sample holds many counts of this clonotype. CDR3 residues: CASGQGRAFF. The DNA for the CDR3 is TGTGCCAGCGGACAGGGTAGAGCTTTCTTT. The chain combines TRBV6-1 with TRBJ1-1; TRBD1 agrees at 8 bases. Germline V gene lookup returns CDR1 MNHNS and CDR2 SASEGT. V lost 8 bases, J lost 10 bases, and 3 bases stayed unmatched. This CDR3 is 10 amino acids long.

This clonotype was detected only a few times. The V and J genes are TRBV18 and TRBJ2-7; TRBD2 agrees at 11 bases. The CDR3 extends over 18 amino acids. Losses at the gene ends were 3 bases for V and 0 bases for J; bases not matched to a gene: 10. Germline CDR1 and CDR2: KGHSH and LQKENI. Here the CDR3 DNA reads TGTGCCAGCTCACCCGGGACTAGCGGCCCGCTCTTCTCCTACGAGCAGTACTTC. The encoded protein is CASSPGTSGPLFSYEQYF.

This clonotype was recorded at least ten times. The chain has TRBV12-3 or TRBV12-4 and TRBJ1-4; no reliable D call. The CDR3 contains 14 residues. With 6 bases removed from V and 0 bases from J, the gap between germline ends came to 8 bases. CDR3 DNA: TGTGCCAGCAGCCACAGCGCAACTAATGAAAAACTGTTTTTT. Translated, it gives CASSHSATNEKLFF.

This clonotype appeared many times. The V call is TRBV10-3, the J call TRBJ1-6, with D hard to call. The CDR3 length is 13 residues. The V end lost 6 bases, the J end lost 9 bases, and 12 bases lay between the germline ends. Germline V gene lookup returns CDR1 ENHRY and CDR2 SYGVKD. The CDR3 here is CAISGAEASPLHF. The CDR3 DNA follows: TGTGCCATCAGCGGTGCGGAGGCTTCACCCCTCCACTTT.

This rearrangement joins TRBV12-3 or TRBV12-4 to TRBJ2-3; no definite D call. This CDR3 has 16 amino acids. Trimming shortened V by 3 bases and J by 2 bases, and 15 bases separated the two germline ends. The CDR3 loop reads CASSFGRTSYTDTQYF. Here the CDR3 DNA reads TGTGCCAGCAGTTTCGGGCGCACATCGTACACAGATACGCAGTATTTT.

This clonotype has a count of ten or more. The rearrangement links TRBV11-2 to TRBJ2-5; tentatively, D is TRBD1 or TRBD2 (5 bases each). Germline V gene data show CDR1 as SGHAT and CDR2 as FQNNGV. V gave up 5 bases and J gave up 4 bases, with 14 bases separating them. CDR3 length: 14 amino acids. CDR3: CASSPGTRVETQYF. The DNA for the CDR3 is TGTGCCAGCAGCCCTGGGACCAGGGTAGAGACCCAGTACTTC.